This T cell receptor (beta chain) was captured in a study of shared clonotypes between healthy human individuals. Study-wide context: Three CD4 naive, three CD4 memory, two CD8 naive and one CD8 memory plate were used per donor. The study's findings and limits: Depth of sequencing was expected to influence donor clonotype sharing. Generation probabilities of non-shared clonotypes were lower (relative to those shared by all four donors).

The CDR3 loop spans 16 amino acids. V lost 0 bases and J lost 0, with 9 bases in between. Germline-derived CDR1 and CDR2 are MDHEN and SYDVKM. CD45RO-negative, CCR7-positively selected cells formed the naive CD8 fraction, excluding terminally differentiated effector memory CD45RA+ cells. This clone appeared once. The antigen is undetermined. Some clones are missing from TCRdb's copy, which holds only in-frame ones; the method was immunoSEQ multiplex PCR. The sample shows nearly 2 million clones, roughly 95% of them seen only once. The TCR was taken from a man younger than 30 in good health. Material: naive CD8+ T cells sorted from blood. The genes are TRBV28 and TRBJ1-3; possible D gene TRBD1, 5 bases. The CDR3 loop reads CASSLWGGDSGNTIYF. The CDR3 DNA sequence: TGTGCCAGCAGTTTATGGGGGGGGGACTCTGGAAACACCATATATTTT.